These T cell receptor beta chains were read from a single sample in a study of blood T cell repertoires in COVID-19. The method was immunoSEQ multiplex PCR; TCRdb's version includes in-frame clones alone and lacks a portion of them. The sample holds hundreds of thousands of clones, 90% to 95% seen once. The specimen was PBMCs or T cells enriched from blood (not recorded which). The receptors originated from a woman aged 18-29 years who had recovered from COVID-19. Both conserved end residues are part of each CDR3. The D gene is left open where the match is weak. The size of a clone is reported for some rows only, either as once, few or many, or as a class for expanded clones.

j_gene | abundance | d_gene | v_gene | CDR3aa | CDR3nt
TRBJ2-3 | . | TRBD2 | TRBV6-9 | CAILAGSARTDTQYF | TGTGCCATTCTAGCGGGATCCGCCCGCACAGATACGCAGTATTTT
TRBJ2-1 | . | TRBD2 | TRBV19 | CASSILAGDNEQFF | TGTGCCAGTAGTATCTTAGCGGGGGACAATGAGCAGTTCTTC
TRBJ1-4 | once | . | TRBV3-1/TRBV3-2 | CASSQGRAPEKLFF | TGTGCCAGCAGCCAAGGCAGGGCTCCTGAAAAACTGTTTTTT
TRBJ2-2 | . | TRBD2 | TRBV18 | CASSRLAGALDTGELFF | TGTGCCAGCTCACGGCTAGCGGGAGCACTGGACACCGGGGAGCTGTTTTTT
TRBJ1-6 | . | . | TRBV2 | CASTRSFDNSPLHF | TGTGCCAGCACTAGAAGTTTCGATAATTCACCCCTCCACTTT
TRBJ1-1 | . | . | TRBV11-3 | CASSPGHQNTEAFF | TGTGCCAGCAGCCCTGGACACCAGAACACTGAAGCTTTCTTT
TRBJ1-2 | . | . | TRBV7-3 | CASSIDRDLGGYTF | TGTGCCAGCAGCATAGACCGGGACTTAGGTGGCTACACCTTC
TRBJ1-1 | . | . | TRBV18 | CASSPVTLGEVANTEAFF | TGTGCCAGCTCACCTGTGACGTTGGGTGAGGTAGCGAACACTGAAGCTTTCTTT
TRBJ1-6 | . | . | TRBV14 | CASSQVEGSPKSPLHF | TGTGCCAGCAGCCAAGTTGAGGGCAGTCCGAAGTCACCCCTCCACTTT
TRBJ1-1 | . | . | TRBV19 | CASSRGRAMNTEAFF | TGTGCCAGTAGTAGAGGCAGGGCCATGAACACTGAAGCTTTCTTT
TRBJ1-4 | . | TRBD1 | TRBV5-1 | CASSSDGQGQKLFF | TGCGCCAGCAGCTCGGACGGACAGGGGCAAAAACTGTTTTTT
TRBJ2-1 | . | TRBD1 | TRBV7-9 | CASSQPGTGVRGEQFF | TGTGCCAGCAGCCAACCCGGGACAGGGGTGAGAGGGGAGCAGTTCTTC
TRBJ1-4 | . | . | TRBV9 | CASSVDGINEKLFF | TGTGCCAGCAGCGTAGACGGGATTAATGAAAAACTGTTTTTT
TRBJ1-1 | . | . | TRBV6-5 | CASSYSLLGGGTEAFF | TGTGCCAGCAGTTACTCTTTATTGGGCGGGGGAACTGAAGCTTTCTTT
TRBJ2-3 | . | . | TRBV2 | CASTWTVSTDTQYF | TGTGCCAGCACCTGGACTGTATCCACAGATACGCAGTATTTT
TRBJ1-3 | . | . | TRBV15 | CATSRDDRPGNTIYF | TGTGCCACCAGCAGAGATGACAGACCTGGAAACACCATATATTTT
TRBJ1-5 | . | . | TRBV10-3 | CASGGQGQPQHF | TGTGCCAGCGGGGGGCAGGGGCAGCCCCAGCATTTT
TRBJ1-1 | . | . | TRBV29-1 | CSVFPAPLYENTEAFF | TGCAGCGTTTTTCCCGCTCCCCTATACGAGAACACTGAAGCTTTCTTT
TRBJ2-4 | . | . | TRBV28 | CASSSFQTGFKNIQYF | TGTGCCAGCAGTTCCTTCCAGACGGGGTTCAAAAACATTCAGTACTTC
TRBJ2-7 | . | TRBD2 | TRBV30 | CAWKKLRLAGRFPQSYEQYF | TGTGCCTGGAAGAAACTGCGACTAGCGGGTAGATTTCCCCAATCCTACGAGCAGTACTTC
TRBJ1-2 | . | TRBD1 | TRBV5-1 | CASILDPTGTYGYTF | TGCGCCAGCATATTAGATCCGACAGGGACGTATGGCTACACCTTC
TRBJ1-2 | . | TRBD1 | TRBV5-4 | CASSWRDRQDGYTF | TGTGCCAGCAGCTGGAGGGACAGGCAGGACGGCTACACCTTC
TRBJ1-3 | . | TRBD1 | TRBV5-5 | CASSRRQGYTGNTIYF | TGTGCCAGCAGCCGCCGACAGGGGTACACTGGAAACACCATATATTTT
TRBJ1-4 | . | TRBD1 | TRBV7-2 | CASSGDRGVRGEKLFF | TGTGCCAGCAGCGGCGACAGGGGAGTGAGGGGTGAAAAACTGTTTTTT
TRBJ2-3 | . | TRBD2 | TRBV18 | CASSATSGRINTQYF | TGTGCCAGCTCAGCGACTAGCGGGAGGATAAATACGCAGTATTTT
TRBJ2-5 | . | TRBD2 | TRBV5-5 | CASSLLSLAGMETQYF | TGTGCCAGCAGCCTTCTCTCACTAGCGGGGATGGAGACCCAGTACTTC
TRBJ2-1 | . | . | TRBV6-1 | CASSETVASSSYNEQFF | TGTGCCAGCAGTGAAACGGTAGCCTCCTCCTCCTACAATGAGCAGTTCTTC
TRBJ1-2 | . | . | TRBV3-1/TRBV3-2 | CASSQGSESYGYTF | TGTGCCAGCAGCCAAGGGTCCGAGTCCTATGGCTACACCTTC
TRBJ1-1 | . | . | TRBV2 | CASSGESTEAFF | TGTGCCAGCAGTGGAGAATCCACTGAAGCTTTCTTT
TRBJ2-7 | . | . | TRBV7-8 | CASSLWDTNYEQYF | TGTGCCAGCAGCTTATGGGACACCAACTACGAGCAGTACTTC
TRBJ1-5 | . | . | TRBV21-1 | CASYRVYSNQPQHF | TGTGCCAGCTACAGGGTTTATAGCAATCAGCCCCAGCATTTT
TRBJ2-6 | . | TRBD1 | TRBV11-1 | CASRRTGVANVLTF | TGTGCCAGCAGGAGGACAGGGGTGGCCAACGTCCTGACTTTC
TRBJ1-2 | . | . | TRBV4-3 | CASSQDRGVRYGYTF | TGCGCCAGCAGCCAAGATCGCGGGGTAAGGTATGGCTACACCTTC
TRBJ2-7 | once | . | TRBV7-8 | CASSLEDSDYEQYF | TGTGCCAGCAGCTTAGAGGACAGCGACTACGAGCAGTACTTC
TRBJ2-1 | . | TRBD2 | TRBV13 | CASSLPSLAGEQFF | TGTGCCAGCAGCTTACCATCACTAGCGGGGGAGCAGTTCTTC
TRBJ1-3 | . | . | TRBV6-6 | CASSYFNRNTIYF | TGTGCCAGCAGTTACTTTAATCGAAACACCATATATTTT
TRBJ1-2 | . | . | TRBV5-6 | CASSLGVGPYYGYTF | TGTGCCAGCAGTTTGGGGGTGGGGCCCTACTATGGCTACACCTTC
TRBJ2-7 | . | TRBD1 | TRBV5-1 | CASSLRDRGNGEQYF | TGCGCCAGCAGCCTACGGGACAGGGGAAACGGCGAGCAGTACTTC
TRBJ1-2 | once | . | TRBV21-1 | CASSNPKGQIYGYTF | TGTGCCAGCAGCAACCCCAAGGGACAGATCTATGGCTACACCTTC
TRBJ2-2 | . | . | TRBV29-1 | CSVKTGDYTGELFF | TGCAGCGTCAAAACCGGGGATTACACCGGGGAGCTGTTTTTT
TRBJ1-3 | . | . | TRBV15 | CATSRQISGNTIYF | TGTGCCACCAGCAGGCAGATTTCTGGAAACACCATATATTTT
TRBJ2-7 | . | . | TRBV27 | CASSFRTTIYEQYF | TGTGCCAGCAGTTTCAGGACAACAATCTACGAGCAGTACTTC
TRBJ1-3 | . | TRBD1 | TRBV28 | CASSPGQGFSGNTIYF | TGTGCCAGCAGTCCGGGACAGGGGTTCTCTGGAAACACCATATATTTT